The T cell receptor beta chain described here comes from a study of cytotoxic CD8 clonotypes in ibrutinib-treated CLL. Study at large: The taking of response samples occurred after a median about eleven months of treatment, with a range of 6 to 36.

The data were produced by immunoSEQ multiplex PCR, yet TCRdb's version contains in-frame clones alone and is incomplete. Of 29,000 or so clones detected, about three quarters appear once; the ten largest clones hold less than 65%. The study's findings and limits: Baseline values of clonality outstripped age-matched healthy donors and followed circulating CD8+ T-cell counts. The public clonotypes identified were infrequent and showed contraction or stability on treatment.

V was trimmed by 0 bases and J by 3 bases, leaving 15 bases between them. The CDR3 contains 16 residues. The germline V gene encodes CDR1 SGHRS and CDR2 YFSETQ. Concerning this clone: Its antigen is unknown.

The rearrangement links TRBV5-1 to TRBJ1-1; D is perhaps TRBD1 (5 bases). The material sequenced was PBMCs, taken after 24 months of ibrutinib treatment. The TCR sequence derives from a human donor with chronic lymphocytic leukemia. For the CDR3, the DNA is TGCGCCAGCAGCTTGGTGCATGGCAGGGTCTACACTGAAGCTTTCTTT. The encoded protein is CASSLVHGRVYTEAFF.